The source of this T cell receptor beta chain is a study of T cell responses to AZD1222 COVID-19 vaccine. The V gene lost 6 bases and the J gene lost 1 base, with 15 bases spanning the gap. This CDR3 region has 15 residues. The germline V gene has CDR1 LNHDA and CDR2 SQIVND (reference sequence). General study points: Vaccination with two AZD1222 doses was followed by a rise in Spike-specific TCR breadth and depth. Dominant CD4 TCR responses targeted spike regions 160-218 and 743-854.

Turning to this clone: The antigen is not known.

Pooling covered second doses at about 4 or about 12 weeks. Assay: immunoSEQ multiplex PCR; the TCRdb copy retains only in-frame clones and omits some. Of 30,000 to 40,000 clones in the sample, 70% to 90% are singletons; the top ten hold around 15%. The receptor's source is an adult who received the AZD1222 COVID-19 vaccine. This chain links TRBV19 with TRBJ1-1; D possibly corresponds to TRBD1 (5 bases). The starting material was peripheral blood, obtained 28 days after the second AZD1222 dose. In nucleotides, the CDR3 is TGTGCCAGTAGGAACCAAAGGGGACCGAACACTGAAGCTTTCTTT. Its translation: CASRNQRGPNTEAFF. Complete variable domain (other parts from reference TRBV19 and TRBJ1-1): DGGITQSPKYLFRKEGQNVTLSCEQNLNHDAMYWYRQDPGQGLRLIYYSQIVNDFQKGDIAEGYSVSREKKESFPLTVTSAQKNPTAFYLCASRNQRGPNTEAFFGQGTRLTVV.